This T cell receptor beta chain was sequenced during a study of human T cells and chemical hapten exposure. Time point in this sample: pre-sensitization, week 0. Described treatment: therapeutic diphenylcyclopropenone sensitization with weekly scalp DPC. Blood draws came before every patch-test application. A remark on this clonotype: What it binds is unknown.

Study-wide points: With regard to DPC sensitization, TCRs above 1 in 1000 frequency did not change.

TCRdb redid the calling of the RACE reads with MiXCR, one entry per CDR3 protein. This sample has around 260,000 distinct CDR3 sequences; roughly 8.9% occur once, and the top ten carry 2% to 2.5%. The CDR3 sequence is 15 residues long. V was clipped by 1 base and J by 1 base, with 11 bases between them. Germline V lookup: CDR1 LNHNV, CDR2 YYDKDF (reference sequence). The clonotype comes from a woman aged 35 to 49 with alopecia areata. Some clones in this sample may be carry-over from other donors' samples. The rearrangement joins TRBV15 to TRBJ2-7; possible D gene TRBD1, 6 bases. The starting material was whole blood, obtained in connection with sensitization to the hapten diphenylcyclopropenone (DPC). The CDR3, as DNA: TGTGCCACCAGCAGAGGGTCCCAGGGGTCCTACGAGCAGTACTTC. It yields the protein CATSRGSQGSYEQYF.